This is a list of T cell receptor beta chains from one sample in a study of shared clonotypes between healthy human individuals. Repertoires were generated with immunoSEQ multiplex PCR, while TCRdb's copy carries only in-frame clones and drops some. The sample gives about 990,000 clones, around 78% of which show up once; 0.61% is in the top ten. The material sequenced was memory CD4+ T cells from PBMCs. Source of these receptors: a man between 18 and 29 years old in good health. Some clones in this sample may be carry-over from other donors' samples. CDR3s include the opening cysteine and the closing phenylalanine or tryptophan. D genes are given only for firm matches. Size is omitted from some rows. Given values are once, few, many or a class for expanded clones.

D	V	size	J	CDR3	DNA
.	TRBV28	.	TRBJ2-3	CASSFRTDQPSDTQYF	TGTGCCAGCAGTTTTCGGACCGATCAGCCTTCAGATACGCAGTATTTT
TRBD2	TRBV28	.	TRBJ2-1	CASLTSGRYNEQFF	TGTGCCAGCCTAACTAGCGGGAGATACAATGAGCAGTTCTTC
TRBD2	TRBV5-1	.	TRBJ2-1	CASSKTSGLNYNEQFF	TGCGCCAGCAGCAAGACTAGCGGGCTGAACTACAATGAGCAGTTCTTC
.	TRBV10-3	.	TRBJ1-1	CAITANGGEAFF	TGTGCCATCACTGCGAACGGGGGTGAAGCTTTCTTT
.	TRBV28	.	TRBJ1-2	CASSLPAVDGYTF	TGTGCCAGCAGTTTGCCTGCCGTGGATGGCTACACCTTC
.	TRBV7-3	.	TRBJ2-1	CASSQGSASSYNEQFF	TGTGCCAGCAGCCAGGGGTCCGCGAGCTCCTACAATGAGCAGTTCTTC
.	TRBV2	.	TRBJ2-4	CASSRLQGEMSIQYF	TGTGCCAGCAGCCGGTTACAGGGTGAAATGAGCATTCAGTACTTC
TRBD2	TRBV7-2	.	TRBJ2-3	CASSWGLAGRNTDTQYF	TGTGCCAGCAGCTGGGGACTAGCGGGACGGAACACAGATACGCAGTATTTT
.	TRBV5-4	.	TRBJ2-5	CASSRQEYQETQYF	TGTGCCAGCAGCCGACAGGAGTACCAAGAGACCCAGTACTTC
.	TRBV28	few	TRBJ1-3	CASSLLRALGPRSGNTIYF	TGTGCCAGCAGTTTATTGAGGGCTTTGGGCCCGCGCTCTGGAAACACCATATATTTT
TRBD1	TRBV5-1	few	TRBJ2-1	CASSPGHGQGKNEQFF	TGCGCCAGCTCCCCCGGACACGGACAGGGAAAGAATGAGCAGTTCTTC
.	TRBV28	many	TRBJ1-1	CASRRDPNTEAFF	TGTGCCAGCAGGCGGGACCCAAACACTGAAGCTTTCTTT
TRBD1	TRBV25-1	many	TRBJ2-7	CASSPDRGFYEQYF	TGTGCCAGCAGTCCGGACAGGGGCTTCTACGAGCAGTACTTC
TRBD2	TRBV6-4	.	TRBJ2-2	CASSLAGGPSGELFF	TGTGCCAGCAGTCTAGCGGGAGGGCCTTCCGGGGAGCTGTTTTTT
.	TRBV6-1	.	TRBJ2-5	CASTSQETQYF	TGTGCCAGCACCTCCCAAGAGACCCAGTACTTC
.	TRBV28	once	TRBJ1-4	CASSLISADGLEKLFF	TGTGCCAGCAGTTTGATTTCCGCGGATGGCCTGGAAAAACTGTTTTTT
.	TRBV5-4	few	TRBJ1-2	CASRQGYGYTF	TGTGCCAGCAGACAGGGCTATGGCTACACCTTC
.	TRBV7-3	.	TRBJ2-3	CASSFGVTDTQYF	TGTGCCAGCAGCTTTGGCGTCACAGATACGCAGTATTTT
TRBD1	TRBV29-1	few	TRBJ1-1	CSGQGANEAFF	TGCAGCGGACAGGGGGCGAATGAAGCTTTCTTT
.	TRBV20-1	many	TRBJ2-1	CSARRGNEQFF	TGCAGTGCTAGGAGGGGCAATGAGCAGTTCTTC
.	TRBV7-9	.	TRBJ1-5	CASSLRRDQPQHF	TGTGCCAGCAGCTTACGCAGGGATCAGCCCCAGCATTTT
.	TRBV10-2	.	TRBJ2-7	CASSHSYEQYF	TGCGCCAGCAGTCATTCCTACGAGCAGTACTTC
.	TRBV27	.	TRBJ1-4	CASSLAGRTNEKLFF	TGTGCCAGCAGTTTAGCAGGGCGCACTAATGAAAAACTGTTTTTT
.	TRBV11-2	few	TRBJ1-1	CASSPRGGTPGRTEAFF	TGTGCCAGCAGCCCTAGGGGGGGGACACCGGGTCGCACTGAAGCTTTCTTT
.	TRBV21-1	once	TRBJ2-5	CASSNRREGKQETQYF	TGTGCCAGCAGCAATCGGCGGGAGGGTAAACAAGAGACCCAGTACTTC
.	TRBV7-3	.	TRBJ2-3	CASSLTAVQTDTQYF	TGTGCCAGCAGCTTAACGGCCGTTCAGACAGATACGCAGTATTTT
TRBD2	TRBV5-6	.	TRBJ2-7	CASSSGTSGRMSYEQYF	TGTGCCAGCAGCTCCGGGACTAGCGGGAGGATGTCCTACGAGCAGTACTTC
.	TRBV29-1	.	TRBJ2-5	CSVKGAGVLETQYF	TGCAGCGTTAAGGGGGCGGGAGTGCTAGAGACCCAGTACTTC
TRBD1	TRBV29-1	.	TRBJ1-4	CSVQGGNEKLFF	TGCAGCGTTCAGGGGGGAAATGAAAAACTGTTTTTT
.	TRBV11-3	.	TRBJ1-1	CASSHGGGPAFF	TGTGCCAGCAGCCACGGGGGAGGGCCGGCTTTCTTT
.	TRBV7-8	.	TRBJ1-1	CASSLAKGDWSMNTEAFF	TGTGCCAGCAGCTTAGCTAAGGGGGATTGGAGCATGAACACTGAAGCTTTCTTT
.	TRBV11-1	.	TRBJ1-1	CASRGGRITEAFF	TGTGCCAGCAGGGGGGGGCGAATCACTGAAGCTTTCTTT
TRBD1	TRBV5-1	few	TRBJ2-4	CASSSGQGTNIQYF	TGCGCCAGCAGCTCGGGACAGGGGACGAACATTCAGTACTTC
TRBD1	TRBV28	.	TRBJ2-7	CASSFTRTGGDEQYF	TGTGCCAGCAGTTTCACTCGGACAGGGGGGGACGAGCAGTACTTC
.	TRBV6-5	.	TRBJ1-3	CASSYSMRGTGNTIYF	TGTGCCAGCAGTTACTCTATGCGGGGAACTGGAAACACCATATATTTT
TRBD2	TRBV7-6	.	TRBJ2-5	CASSISSGGQETQYF	TGTGCCAGCAGCATTTCTAGCGGGGGCCAAGAGACCCAGTACTTC
TRBD1	TRBV18	.	TRBJ2-7	CASSPGTELYEQYF	TGTGCCAGCTCACCCGGGACAGAGCTCTACGAGCAGTACTTC